These 19 T cell receptor beta chains originate from one sample sequenced in a study of neurological immune-mediated disorders. TCRdb reprocessed the 5' RACE reads via MiXCR and lists one record per CDR3 protein. The table includes tens of thousands of distinct CDR3 sequences, nearly 3.5% detected once. Sequencing was done on a sample of PBMCs. The receptors here all came from a man aged 40-49 years with multiple sclerosis.

This clonotype was found many times. The chain is built from TRBV5-1 and TRBJ2-3, with D perhaps assigned TRBD1 or TRBD2 (6 bases each). Trimming took 4 bases from V and 5 from J, leaving 11 bases between them. Germline CDR1 SGHRS, CDR2 YFSETQ. The CDR3 loop spans 13 amino acids. The CDR3 region has the DNA TGCGCCAGCAGCAGGGGGGTGGAAGATACGCAGTATTTT. Amino acid sequence: CASSRGVEDTQYF.

This clonotype has ten or more counts. This rearrangement joins TRBV10-2 to TRBJ1-2, with 10 bases aligning to TRBD1. Trimming took 4 bases from V and 6 from J; bases not matched to a gene: 2. Germline CDR1 WSHSY, CDR2 SAAADI. The CDR3 has 13 amino acids. The DNA of the CDR3 is TGCGCCAGCAGTGGGACAGGGGGAGATGGCTACACCTTC. It encodes CASSGTGGDGYTF.

This clonotype has at least ten counts. This chain joins TRBV16 and TRBJ1-2; 7 nucleotides align to TRBD1. Trimming at V came to 2 bases and at J to 5 bases, leaving 8 bases not matched to a gene. The CDR3 totals 15 residues. Germline CDR1 reads KGHSY; CDR2 reads FQNENV. The CDR3 region is CASSQRTGGGYGYTF. The CDR3, as DNA: TGTGCCAGCAGCCAAAGGACAGGAGGGGGTTATGGCTACACCTTC.

This clonotype came up many times. The CDR3, as DNA: TGTGCCAGCAGCGCTTATACAGGGGGGGCAGATACTGAAGCTTTCTTT. It yields the protein CASSAYTGGADTEAFF. The rearrangement uses TRBV9 and TRBJ1-1; 8 bases match TRBD1. Germline V gives CDR1 SGDLS, CDR2 YYNGEE. The ends lost 3 bases at V and 5 bases at J; junction bases unmatched: 12. The CDR3 consists of 16 residues.

This clonotype was detected ten times or more. The chain links TRBV29-1 to TRBJ1-2; D gene unclear. The CDR3 is made up of 13 amino acids. Germline CDR1 SQVTM, CDR2 ANQGSEA. Deletions cut 2 bases from V and 6 bases from J, with 13 bases between. CDR3 DNA: TGCAGCGTTGAAAATCAACAGCAACATGGCTACACCTTC. It yields the protein CSVENQQQHGYTF.

To note about this clonotype: At one end, the junction sequence differs from germline, possibly due to a read error. The chain recombines TRBV5-1 with TRBJ1-5; 7 nucleotides agree with TRBD1. CDR1 is SGHRS and CDR2 is YFSETQ in the germline V gene. The CDR3 is 13 amino acids. DNA of the CDR3: TGCGCCAGCAGCCGGACAGGCAATAAGACCCAGAATTTT. Translating it yields CASSRTGNKTQNF.

This clonotype was observed a few times. A much larger clone sits a single nucleotide away, making a read error possible. The rearrangement joins TRBV20-1 to TRBJ1-5, with unresolved D. The CDR3 loop spans 14 amino acids. Germline loops: CDR1 DFQATT, CDR2 SNEGSKA (reference sequence). As DNA, the CDR3 is TGCAGTGCTAGGGCGTTGACAAACAATCAGCACCAGCATTTT. Residues: CSARALTNNQHQHF.

This clonotype was found a few times. The chain couples TRBV25-1 to TRBJ1-2, with a weak D call TRBD1 (5 bases). The CDR3 runs to 14 residues. Trimming pared 3 bases from V and 5 bases from J, leaving 13 bases between. Germline CDR1 and CDR2: MGHDK and SYGVNS. The CDR3 is CASSDSGTPYGYTF. The CDR3 coding sequence is TGTGCCAGCAGTGACTCCGGGACGCCGTATGGCTACACCTTC.

Ten or more counts support this clonotype. The rearrangement links TRBV6-5 to TRBJ2-7; no definite D call. The CDR3 spans 12 residues. Trimming cost V 10 bases and J 3 bases, with 13 bases left between them. Germline V gene data show CDR1 as MNHEY and CDR2 as SVGAGI. The CDR3 coding sequence is TGTGCCACCTCTAACGATCTCTACGAGCAGTACTTC. This translates into CATSNDLYEQYF.

This clonotype was seen many times. The chain joins TRBV10-3 to TRBJ2-6, with 7 bases aligning to TRBD2. The CDR3 runs to 16 residues. CDR1 and CDR2 from the germline V gene are ENHRY and SYGVKD. J gave up 0 bases and V 10 bases, and 9 bases lay outside the gene matches. The CDR3 nucleotides are TGTGCCAGCAGGACTAGTCCCGGCTCTGGGGCCAACGTCCTGACTTTC. Encoded protein: CASRTSPGSGANVLTF.

This clonotype was seen at least ten times. The chain joins TRBV5-4 to TRBJ2-2, with D tentatively TRBD1 or TRBD2 (5 bases each). Between the trimmed V and J ends, which lost 7 bases and 5 bases, there was a span of 9 bases. Germline V CDR1 and CDR2: SGHNT, YYREEE (reference sequence). The CDR3 has 12 residues. CDR3 sequence: CASRGWTGELFF. DNA for the CDR3: TGTGCCAGCCGGGGCTGGACCGGGGAGCTGTTTTTT. The full variable domain, with the rest looked up from reference TRBV5-4 and TRBJ2-2, is ETGVTQSPTHLIKTRGQQVTLRCSSQSGHNTVSWYQQALGQGPQFIFQYYREEENGRGNFPPRFSGLQFPNYSSELNVNALELDDSALYLCASRGWTGELFFGEGSRLTVL.

At least ten counts were recorded for this clonotype. The chain joins TRBV5-1 to TRBJ2-1, with D uncertain. CDR1 SGHRS and CDR2 YFSETQ come from the germline V gene. The CDR3 spans 11 residues. Between the trimmed V and J ends, which lost 0 bases and 9 bases, there was a span of 4 bases. The CDR3 loop reads CASSLESEQFF. For the CDR3, the DNA is TGCGCCAGCAGCTTGGAGAGTGAGCAGTTCTTC. Using reference TRBV5-1 and TRBJ2-1 for the parts outside the CDR3, the full variable domain is KAGVTQTPRYLIKTRGQQVTLSCSPISGHRSVSWYQQTPGQGLQFLFEYFSETQRNKGNFPGRFSGRQFSNSRSEMNVSTLELGDSALYLCASSLESEQFFGPGTRLTVL.

This clonotype was counted ten times or more. V usage is TRBV9 and J usage is TRBJ2-1; D unclear. Germline lookup yields CDR1 SGDLS and CDR2 YYNGEE. Trimming pared 0 bases from V and 0 bases from J, leaving 7 bases between. The CDR3 runs to 15 residues. The CDR3 is CASSVEWSSYNEQFF. CDR3 nucleotide sequence: TGTGCCAGCAGCGTAGAGTGGTCCTCCTACAATGAGCAGTTCTTC.

This clonotype has more than one count but fewer than ten. The V call is TRBV20-1, the J call TRBJ2-7, with D tentatively TRBD2 (6 bases). The V end lost 6 bases, the J end lost 5 bases, and 17 bases lay between the germline ends. The CDR3 is 13 residues long. Per germline, CDR1 DFQATT and CDR2 SNEGSKA (reference sequence). This CDR3 is CSAPTGTGDEQYF. The CDR3 DNA reads as TGCAGTGCACCAACCGGGACTGGAGACGAGCAGTACTTC.

This clonotype was seen ten or more times. The J gene is TRBJ2-7, the V gene TRBV5-1; TRBD2 agrees at 11 bases. Unmatched junction bases numbered 8, after V lost 3 bases and J lost 3 bases. The CDR3 loop spans 16 amino acids. Germline V gene lookup returns CDR1 SGHRS and CDR2 YFSETQ. CDR3 amino acids: CASSWTLAGGGYEQYF. CDR3 nucleotides: TGCGCCAGCAGCTGGACCCTAGCGGGGGGCGGCTACGAGCAGTACTTC. Based on the CDR3 plus reference TRBV5-1 and TRBJ2-7, the full variable domain is KAGVTQTPRYLIKTRGQQVTLSCSPISGHRSVSWYQQTPGQGLQFLFEYFSETQRNKGNFPGRFSGRQFSNSRSEMNVSTLELGDSALYLCASSWTLAGGGYEQYFGPGTRLTVT.

This clonotype showed up many times. The chain couples TRBV20-1 to TRBJ2-7; TRBD1 might be the D (6 bases). The germline V gene has CDR1 DFQATT and CDR2 SNEGSKA (reference sequence). The CDR3 length is 14 residues. Trimming took off 5 bases at V and 4 bases at J, with 18 bases between the two ends. CDR3 bases: TGCAGTGCTGTAAGACAGGAAAGGGGTTACGAGCAGTACTTC. Translating gives CSAVRQERGYEQYF.

This clonotype has a count of ten or more. The chain employs TRBV5-1 and TRBJ2-7; TRBD1 matches at 7 bases. This CDR3 is built from 15 residues. In germline, CDR1 is SGHRS, CDR2 YFSETQ. Germline trimming cut 3 bases from V and 3 bases from J; bases unmatched to any gene: 9. CDR3 loop: CASSSGTASNYEQYF. The CDR3 DNA is TGCGCCAGCAGCTCGGGGACAGCCTCTAACTACGAGCAGTACTTC.

This clonotype appeared many times. This chain joins TRBV6-5 and TRBJ2-7; no firm D call. The CDR3 sequence is 12 residues long. With 6 bases removed from V and 2 bases from J, the gap between germline ends came to 8 bases. Germline CDR1 and CDR2: MNHEY and SVGAGI. The CDR3 DNA sequence: TGTGCCAGCAGGTCCAAAGCCTACGAGCAGTACTTC. Translated, it gives CASRSKAYEQYF.

This clonotype appeared many times. This sequence joins TRBV5-1 and TRBJ2-3; 10 nucleotides match TRBD2. The CDR3 length is 16 residues. Germline trimming cut 6 bases from V and 0 bases from J; bases unmatched to any gene: 7. Germline values: CDR1 SGHRS, CDR2 YFSETQ. CDR3 sequence (DNA): TGCGCCAGCACCTTCTTAGCGGGGGGAAGCACAGATACGCAGTATTTT. Translation gives CASTFLAGGSTDTQYF.